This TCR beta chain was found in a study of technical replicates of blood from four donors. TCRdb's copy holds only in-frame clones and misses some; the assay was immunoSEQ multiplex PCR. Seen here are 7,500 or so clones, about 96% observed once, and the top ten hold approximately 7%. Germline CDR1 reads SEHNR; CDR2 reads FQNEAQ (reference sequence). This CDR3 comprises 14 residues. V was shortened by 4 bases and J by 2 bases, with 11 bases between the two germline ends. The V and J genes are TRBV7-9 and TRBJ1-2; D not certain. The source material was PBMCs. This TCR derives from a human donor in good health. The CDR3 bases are TGTGCCAGCAGCTCTAGTAGCCCGAACTATGGCTACACCTTC. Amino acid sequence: CASSSSSPNYGYTF.